This note documents a single TCR beta chain sequence. Its antigen remains unidentified. The data originate from a study of T cell responses to AZD1222 COVID-19 vaccine. TCRdb keeps only in-frame clones here, not all; method: immunoSEQ multiplex PCR. This table holds approximately 45,000 clones, approximately 90% found once. The CDR3 loop spans 14 amino acids. CDR1 is MNHEY and CDR2 is SVGAGI in the germline V gene. Trimming removed 7 bases at V and 0 bases at J, with 7 bases between. Study conclusions and caveats: No day 14 peak samples; only post-peak repertoires were characterized.

The clonotype originates from an adult who received the AZD1222 COVID-19 vaccine. V gene TRBV6-5 combines with J gene TRBJ1-6; D unresolved. The specimen was peripheral blood, collected 28 days after the second AZD1222 dose. The CDR3 DNA reads TGTGCCAGCATCCCGAGCTCCTATAATTCACCCCTCCACTTT. Its translation: CASIPSSYNSPLHF.